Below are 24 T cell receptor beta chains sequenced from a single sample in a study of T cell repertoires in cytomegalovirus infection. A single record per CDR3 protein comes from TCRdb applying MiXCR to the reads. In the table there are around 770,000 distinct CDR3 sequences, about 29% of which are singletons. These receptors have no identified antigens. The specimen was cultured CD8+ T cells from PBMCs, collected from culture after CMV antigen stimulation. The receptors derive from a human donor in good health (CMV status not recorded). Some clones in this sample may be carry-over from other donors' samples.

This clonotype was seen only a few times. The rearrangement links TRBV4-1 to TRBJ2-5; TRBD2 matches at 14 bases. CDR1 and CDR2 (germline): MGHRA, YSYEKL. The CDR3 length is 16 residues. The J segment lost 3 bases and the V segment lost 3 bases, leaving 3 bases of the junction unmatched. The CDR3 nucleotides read TGCGCCAGCAGCCACAGACTAGCGGGGGGGGAAGAGACCCAGTACTTC. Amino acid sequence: CASSHRLAGGEETQYF.

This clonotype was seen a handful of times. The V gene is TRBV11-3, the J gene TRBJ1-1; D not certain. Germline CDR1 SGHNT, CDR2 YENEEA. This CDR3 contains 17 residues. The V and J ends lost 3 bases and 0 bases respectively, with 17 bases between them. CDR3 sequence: CASSLGSIRGMNTEAFF. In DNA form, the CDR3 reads TGTGCCAGCAGCTTGGGGTCCATTCGGGGTATGAACACTGAAGCTTTCTTT.

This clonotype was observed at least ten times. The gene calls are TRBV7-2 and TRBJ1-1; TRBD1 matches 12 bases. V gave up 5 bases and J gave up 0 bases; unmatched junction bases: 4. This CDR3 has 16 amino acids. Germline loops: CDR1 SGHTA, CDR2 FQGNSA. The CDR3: CASSPWDRGLNTEAFF. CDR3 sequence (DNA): TGTGCCAGCAGCCCTTGGGACAGGGGGCTGAACACTGAAGCTTTCTTT.

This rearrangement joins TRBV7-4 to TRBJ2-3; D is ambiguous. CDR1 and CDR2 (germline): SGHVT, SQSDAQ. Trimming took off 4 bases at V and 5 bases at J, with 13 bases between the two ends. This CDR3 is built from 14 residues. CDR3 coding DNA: TGTGCCAGCAGCTCACTGCAAGCAGGAGATACGCAGTATTTT. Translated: CASSSLQAGDTQYF.

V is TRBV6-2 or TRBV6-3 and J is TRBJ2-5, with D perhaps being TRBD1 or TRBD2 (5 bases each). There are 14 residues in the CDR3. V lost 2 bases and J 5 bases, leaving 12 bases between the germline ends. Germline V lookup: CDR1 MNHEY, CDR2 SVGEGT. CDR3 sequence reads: CASSYGGRGETQYF. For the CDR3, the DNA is TGTGCCAGCAGTTACGGGGGACGAGGCGAGACCCAGTACTTC.

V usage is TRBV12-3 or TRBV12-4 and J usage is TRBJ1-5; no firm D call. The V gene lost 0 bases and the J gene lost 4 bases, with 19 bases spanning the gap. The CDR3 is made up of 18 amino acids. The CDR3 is CASSLAGAGIAENQPQHF. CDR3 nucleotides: TGTGCCAGCAGTTTAGCTGGAGCGGGGATTGCCGAAAATCAGCCCCAGCATTTT.

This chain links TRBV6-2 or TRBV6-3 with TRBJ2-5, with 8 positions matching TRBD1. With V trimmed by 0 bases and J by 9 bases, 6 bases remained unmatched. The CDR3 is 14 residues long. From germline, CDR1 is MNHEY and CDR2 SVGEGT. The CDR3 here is CASSYSDQGAAQYF. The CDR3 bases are TGTGCCAGCAGTTACTCCGACCAGGGGGCGGCCCAGTACTTC.

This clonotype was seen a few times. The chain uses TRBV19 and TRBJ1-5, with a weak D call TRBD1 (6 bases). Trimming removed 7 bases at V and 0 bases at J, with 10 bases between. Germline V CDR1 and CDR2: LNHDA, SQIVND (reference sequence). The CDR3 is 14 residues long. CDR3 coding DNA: TGTGCCAGTACCGGACAGTATAGCAATCAGCCCCAGCATTTT. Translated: CASTGQYSNQPQHF.

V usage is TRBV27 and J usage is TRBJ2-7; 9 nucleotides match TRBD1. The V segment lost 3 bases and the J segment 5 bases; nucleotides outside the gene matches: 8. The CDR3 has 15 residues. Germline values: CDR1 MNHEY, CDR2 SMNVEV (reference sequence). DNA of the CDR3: TGTGCCAGCAGTTTCGGGACAGGGTTTCTTAACGAGCAGTACTTC. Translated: CASSFGTGFLNEQYF.

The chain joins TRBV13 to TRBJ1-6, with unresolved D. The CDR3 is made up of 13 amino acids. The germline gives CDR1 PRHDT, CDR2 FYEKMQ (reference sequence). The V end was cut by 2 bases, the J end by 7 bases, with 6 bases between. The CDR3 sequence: CASSLMRNSPLHF. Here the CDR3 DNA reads TGTGCCAGCAGCTTAATGAGAAATTCACCCCTCCACTTT.

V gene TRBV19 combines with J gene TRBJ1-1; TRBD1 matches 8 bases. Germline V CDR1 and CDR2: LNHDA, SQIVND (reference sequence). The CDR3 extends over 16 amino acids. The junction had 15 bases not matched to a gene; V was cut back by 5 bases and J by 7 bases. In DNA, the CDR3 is TGTGCCAGTAGTCCACGAGAAATGACAGGGGAAGATGAAGCTTTCTTT. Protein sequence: CASSPREMTGEDEAFF.

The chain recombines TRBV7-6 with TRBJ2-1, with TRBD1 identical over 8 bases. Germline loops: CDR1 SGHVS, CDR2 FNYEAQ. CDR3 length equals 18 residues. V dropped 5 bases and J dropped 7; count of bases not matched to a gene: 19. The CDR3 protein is CASSPESPPGGRWNEQFF. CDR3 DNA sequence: TGTGCCAGCAGCCCAGAATCCCCCCCAGGGGGCCGGTGGAATGAGCAGTTCTTC.

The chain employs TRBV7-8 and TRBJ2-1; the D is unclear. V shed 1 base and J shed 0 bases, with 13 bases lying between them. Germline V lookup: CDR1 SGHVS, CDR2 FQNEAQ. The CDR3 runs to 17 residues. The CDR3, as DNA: TGTGCCAGCAGCTTAGGGGCAGGTACCAGCTCCTACAATGAGCAGTTCTTC. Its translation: CASSLGAGTSSYNEQFF. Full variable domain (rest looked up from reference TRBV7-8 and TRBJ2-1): GAGVSQSPRYKVAKRGQDVALRCDPISGHVSLFWYQQALGQGPEFLTYFQNEAQLDKSGLPSDRFFAERPEGSVSTLKIQRTQQEDSAVYLCASSLGAGTSSYNEQFFGPGTRLTVL.

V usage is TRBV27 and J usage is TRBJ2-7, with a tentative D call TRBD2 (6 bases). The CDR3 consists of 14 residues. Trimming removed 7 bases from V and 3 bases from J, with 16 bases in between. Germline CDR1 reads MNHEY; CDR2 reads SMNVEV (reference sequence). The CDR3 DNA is TGTGCCAGCAAGAAGACGGGGGAATTCTACGAGCAGTACTTC. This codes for CASKKTGEFYEQYF.

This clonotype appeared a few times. CDR3 DNA: TGTGCCATCAGGGGCGGTTCGGGCAATGAGCAGTTCTTC. As protein: CAIRGGSGNEQFF. The chain has TRBV10-3 and TRBJ2-1; D remains ambiguous. Germline V gene sequence: CDR1 ENHRY, CDR2 SYGVKD. V lost 6 bases and J lost 6, with 12 bases in between. The CDR3 runs 13 residues.

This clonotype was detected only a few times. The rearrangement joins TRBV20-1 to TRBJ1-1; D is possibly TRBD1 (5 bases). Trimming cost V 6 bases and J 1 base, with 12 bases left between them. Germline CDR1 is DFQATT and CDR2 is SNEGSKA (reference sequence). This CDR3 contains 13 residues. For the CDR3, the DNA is TGCAGTGCCCCGGGGGATCAGAACACTGAAGCTTTCTTT. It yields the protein CSAPGDQNTEAFF.

The CDR3 is CASSLALTGRYTQYF. The CDR3 region has the DNA TGTGCCAGCAGCTTAGCTCTGACAGGGAGGTATACGCAGTATTTT. The V and J genes are TRBV7-9 and TRBJ2-3; TRBD1 is a possible D gene (7 bases). Trimming cost V 0 bases and J 7 bases, with 14 bases left between them. The CDR3 loop spans 15 amino acids. Germline CDR1 SEHNR, CDR2 FQNEAQ (reference sequence).

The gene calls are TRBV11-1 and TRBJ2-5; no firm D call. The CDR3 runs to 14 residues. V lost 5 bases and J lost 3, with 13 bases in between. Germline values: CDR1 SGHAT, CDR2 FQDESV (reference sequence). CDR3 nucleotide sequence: TGTGCCAGCAGCCATGCCCGAGGAAAAGAGACCCAGTACTTC. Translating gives CASSHARGKETQYF.

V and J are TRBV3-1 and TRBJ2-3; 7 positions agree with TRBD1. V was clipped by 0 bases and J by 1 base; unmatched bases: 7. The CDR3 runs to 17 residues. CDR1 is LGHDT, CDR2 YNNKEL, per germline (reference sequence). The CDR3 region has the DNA TGTGCCAGCAGCCAAGACGTGGGACAGAGCCGCACAGATACGCAGTATTTT. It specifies CASSQDVGQSRTDTQYF.

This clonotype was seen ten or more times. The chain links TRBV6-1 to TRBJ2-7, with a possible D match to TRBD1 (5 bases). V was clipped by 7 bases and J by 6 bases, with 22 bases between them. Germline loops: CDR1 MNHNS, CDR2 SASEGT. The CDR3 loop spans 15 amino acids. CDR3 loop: CASKTRESPSLEQYF. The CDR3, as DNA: TGTGCCAGCAAAACCAGGGAATCCCCCTCACTCGAGCAGTACTTC.

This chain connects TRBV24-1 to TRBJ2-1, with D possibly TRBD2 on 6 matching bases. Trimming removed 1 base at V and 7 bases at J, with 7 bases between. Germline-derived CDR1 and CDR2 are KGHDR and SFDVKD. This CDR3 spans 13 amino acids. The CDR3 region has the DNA TGTGCCACCAGTGATTTTGGGGGGAATGAGCAGTTCTTC. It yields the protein CATSDFGGNEQFF.

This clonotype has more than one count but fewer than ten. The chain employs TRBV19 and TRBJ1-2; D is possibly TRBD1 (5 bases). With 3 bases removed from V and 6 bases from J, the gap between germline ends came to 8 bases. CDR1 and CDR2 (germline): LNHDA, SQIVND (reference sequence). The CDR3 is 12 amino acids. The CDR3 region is CASSIMGDGYTF. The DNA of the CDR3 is TGTGCCAGTAGTATTATGGGGGATGGCTACACCTTC.

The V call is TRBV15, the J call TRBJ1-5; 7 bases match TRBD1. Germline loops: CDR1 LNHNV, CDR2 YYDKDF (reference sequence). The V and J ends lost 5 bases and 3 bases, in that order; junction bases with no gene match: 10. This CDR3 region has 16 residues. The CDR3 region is CATSGQGGVHNQPQHF. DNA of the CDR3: TGTGCCACCAGCGGCCAGGGGGGAGTACACAATCAGCCCCAGCATTTT.

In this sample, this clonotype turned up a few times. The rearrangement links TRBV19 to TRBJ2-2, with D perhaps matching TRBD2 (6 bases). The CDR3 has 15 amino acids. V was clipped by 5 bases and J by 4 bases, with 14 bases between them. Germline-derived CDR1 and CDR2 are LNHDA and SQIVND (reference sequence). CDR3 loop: CASSWTGLRTGELFF. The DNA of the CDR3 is TGTGCCAGTAGTTGGACGGGACTCCGCACCGGGGAGCTGTTTTTT.